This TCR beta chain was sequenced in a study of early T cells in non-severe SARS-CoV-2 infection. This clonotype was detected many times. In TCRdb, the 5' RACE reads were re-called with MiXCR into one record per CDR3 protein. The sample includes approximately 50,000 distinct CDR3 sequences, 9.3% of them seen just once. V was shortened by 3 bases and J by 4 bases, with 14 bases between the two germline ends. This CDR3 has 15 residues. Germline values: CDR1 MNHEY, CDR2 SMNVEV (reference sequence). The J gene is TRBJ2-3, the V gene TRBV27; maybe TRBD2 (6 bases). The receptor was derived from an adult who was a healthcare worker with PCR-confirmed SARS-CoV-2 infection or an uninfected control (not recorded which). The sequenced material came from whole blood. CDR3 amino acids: CASSFTGLAPDTQYF. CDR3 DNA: TGTGCCAGCAGTTTCACGGGACTTGCCCCAGATACGCAGTATTTT.